This T cell receptor (beta chain) was obtained from a study of blood T cell repertoires in COVID-19. Study-wide background: The analysed material was cDNA or gDNA that came from T cells, B-cell-depleted T cells, or PBMCs.

With 0 bases clipped from V and 0 bases from J, the junction kept 2 bases outside the gene matches. There are 16 residues in the CDR3. The germline V gene has CDR1 SGHRS and CDR2 YFSETQ. Assay used: immunoSEQ multiplex PCR; TCRdb lists only in-frame clones, some missing. Of approximately 61,000 clones in the sample, 85% were seen once. This clone showed up just a few times. The V gene is TRBV5-1, the J gene TRBJ2-7, with TRBD2 matching over 11 bases. The sequencing input was peripheral blood. This receptor was taken from an older man with acute or convalescent COVID-19. CDR3 amino acids: CASSLAGLAVSYEQYF. For the CDR3, the DNA is TGCGCCAGCAGCTTGGCGGGACTAGCGGTCTCCTACGAGCAGTACTTC.